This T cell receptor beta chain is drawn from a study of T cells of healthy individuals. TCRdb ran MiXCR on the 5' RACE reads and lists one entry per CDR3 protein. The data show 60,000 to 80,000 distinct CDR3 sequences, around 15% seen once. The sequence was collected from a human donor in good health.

The CDR3 region has the DNA TGTGCCAGCAGCCCCTGGACTAGCGGGAGAGGGGACGAGCAGTACTTC. It translates to CASSPWTSGRGDEQYF. The chain carries TRBV7-8 and TRBJ2-7, with 13 nucleotides matching TRBD2. The J segment lost 5 bases and the V segment lost 5 bases, leaving 9 bases of the junction unmatched. The CDR3 length is 16 residues. CDR1 and CDR2 (germline): SGHVS, FQNEAQ.